This T cell receptor beta chain is from a study of blood T cell repertoires in COVID-19. At the level of the study: Acute-phase and convalescent COVID-19 samples originated in the United States, Italy and Spain.

Libraries were prepared by immunoSEQ multiplex PCR; TCRdb keeps only in-frame clonotypes and omits some of them. The sample has about 73,000 clones, roughly three quarters seen once; the top ten hold under 3%. It was during active infection that Seattle patients were enrolled and then longitudinally followed. The germline V gene encodes CDR1 LNHDA and CDR2 SQIVND (reference sequence). Trimming at V came to 5 bases and at J to 0 bases, leaving 8 bases not matched to a gene. The CDR3 has 16 amino acids. This chain connects TRBV19 to TRBJ2-3, with TRBD1 matching over 7 bases. The sequenced sample was peripheral blood. This sequence was found in a man aged 70-80 years with COVID-19, enrolled during active disease. CDR3 protein: CASSSTRQGSTDTQYF. The CDR3 bases are TGTGCCAGTAGTTCTACTAGACAGGGTAGCACAGATACGCAGTATTTT.